This T cell receptor beta chain comes out of a study of cytomegalovirus exposure and HLA in healthy donors (dated by TCRdb to about 2017). In terms of the full investigation: In an earlier analysis of fewer than 750 of the donors, about 270 Gb of sequence data and 90 million to 120 million unique TCR beta sequences from 180 million or so T cells were reported. The study used immunosequencing to profile the T cell repertoires of several hundred subjects and linked those repertoires to cytomegalovirus serostatus. All discovery cohort repertoires had been generated on a single sequencing platform. Both class I and class II loci were covered by HLA typing, at four-digit resolution. Five DR-DQ haplotypes were treated as single units for association and clustering because of strong linkage in the cohort. Alongside the repertoire data, information on donor age, sex, ethnicity and CMV serostatus was compiled. To predict cytomegalovirus infection status, the study combined high-throughput TCR immunosequencing, statistical association of individual TCRs with disease status, and machine learning. In a later analysis, previously published TCR beta repertoires from 670 or so donors were re-analyzed and high-resolution HLA genotyping was added so that TCR occurrence patterns could be studied. An early release that covered about 600 HLA-typed donors contained approximately 300 gigabases of sequencing data and around 80 million unique TCR sequences. Typing coverage varied by locus: roughly 620-640 donors for A, B, C, DRB1 and DQB1; more than 500 for DQA1; more than 600 for DPA1; approximately 470 for DPB1. Along with the approximately 600-subject first cohort, a separate validation cohort of over a hundred different subjects was used. An earlier analysis of approximately 580 of the donors used high-throughput TCR beta sequencing to judge whether each TCR beta V gene segment behaved as functional or pseudogenic. The genetic ancestry cluster associated with self-reported Caucasian donors included about four fifths of the roughly 400 genotyped donors. Rather than using new phenotypic data, the later analysis identified candidate immune exposures from TCR beta sequences and from how often those sequences occurred across donors. Across approximately 400 genotyped donors of the cohort, an average of about 240,000 unique TCR beta nucleotide sequences per donor were sequenced, and around 20% of those sequences were non-productive. In a later genetic analysis, genome-wide SNP genotypes for about 65% of the roughly 670 donors were used, and that subset was treated as a discovery cohort. The study was designed to test whether signatures of past pathogen exposure could be identified by cataloging public T cell receptors.

Receptor libraries were prepared by the immunoSEQ multiplex PCR assay. The multiplex PCR relied on a mix of 60 forward primers for TCR Vbeta segments and 13 reverse primers for TCR Jbeta segments. The CDR3 region of rearranged TCR beta genes was amplified from genomic DNA with a multiplex PCR assay. The Illumina HiSeq System was used to sequence the amplified TCR beta libraries as 87-base-pair reads. From the authors' description of their analysis: A later analysis counted approximately 76 million unique TCR beta chains across the 670 or so repertoires, and 9.5 million to 11 million of these chains were shared by at least two donors. Raw reads were error-corrected and collapsed into unique sequences by a nearest-neighbor algorithm in which closely related sequences were merged to remove PCR and sequencing errors. CDR3 sequences were aligned to IMGT reference sequences to assign V, D and J gene segments. For a sequence to be retained, a match of at least six nucleotides to both a V gene segment and a J gene segment was required. Rearrangements were classified as productive when the CDR3 lacked stop codons and remained in frame with V and J, and all other rearrangements were classified as non-productive. CDR3 was defined according to IMGT convention as the region running from the second conserved V-encoded cysteine to the conserved J-encoded phenylalanine. Sequences without an unambiguous match to a single V gene segment were excluded from the earlier analysis of several hundred of the donors. An earlier analysis of some 500 of the donors classified V segments as functional when productive rearrangements were above 56.7% and as segregating when the standard deviation between donors was above 5%. A statistical classification framework was developed to diagnose cytomegalovirus status using the catalog of TCR beta chain sequences. In a later analysis, V and J genes were assigned by comparing TCR nucleotide sequences against IMGT/GENE-DB human TR gene sequences. The TCRdist pipeline was used in a later analysis to assign CDR3 sequences and most-parsimonious VDJ recombination scenarios. A later analysis defined each TCR beta chain by its CDR3 amino acid sequence plus V-gene family, and excluded reads lacking a unique V-gene family. A later analysis removed several hundred highly shared, low-generation-probability nucleotide sequences to deal with suspected cross-contamination and a sequencing artifact. In a later analysis, a clonal expansion index was calculated for each public chain from normalized within-repertoire ranks of inferred template counts. Generation probabilities in a later analysis came from a VDJ recombination model fitted to out-of-frame rearrangements, and those results were checked against IGoR. Hypergeometric tests were used in a later analysis to score TCR-TCR, TCR-HLA and TCR-CMV co-occurrence, with a repertoire-size bias correction applied to the TCR pairs. To estimate false discovery rates, a later analysis permuted the HLA or CMV assignments 20 times. In a later analysis, co-occurring TCRs were grouped using DBSCAN, and TCRdist sequence similarity was added for clustering within HLA-allele-positive subsets. Repertoires with fewer than 30,000 or more than 120,000 public chains, plus five repertoires with anomalous nucleotide sharing, were excluded from co-occurrence clustering. TCRdb re-hosts the immuneACCESS table, in-frame sequences only. Its copies lack some clones; in the studies checked, an unresolved V gene accounts for under half of them, and the cause for the rest is not known. V, J and clone size are those of that table, while D and trimming were read from the DNA. A total of about 150,000 clones appear in this sample, 75% of them only once. Roughly 6.6% of the sample lies in the top ten.

The CDR3 starts with the cysteine, ends with the phenylalanine, and has 14 residues. This entry keeps only the CDR3 DNA: 42 bases, framed from base 1. V is cut by 3 bases and J by 13 bases, and the space between the germline ends is 18 bases. CDR1 and CDR2 are read off the germline V gene (reference sequence) as LNHDA and SQIVND. The cohort was made up of under 800 healthy bone marrow donors. At the time of sampling, all cohort members were nominally healthy, though unrecorded immune exposures were likely present. The donor tested CMV seronegative, placing the donor among the 350 to 400 seronegative members of the cohort. A peripheral blood sample was collected from each donor, and TCR beta sequencing was performed on peripheral blood mononuclear cells. Genomic DNA was extracted from the blood cell samples with the Qiagen DNeasy Blood Extraction Kit. On the study overall, not on this receptor specifically: According to a later analysis, TCR association rates differed among HLA loci, with DRB1 alleles showing the most associated TCRs and HLA-C alleles showing the fewest. V-gene and J-gene trimming of TCR beta chains was associated with a missense DCLRE1C variant in a later genetic analysis, and the association was replicated in an independent cohort. In vitro tests confirmed that a few of the cytomegalovirus-associated TCR beta chains recognize cytomegalovirus antigens. A total of 150 to 200 TCR beta chains were listed by the study as associated with cytomegalovirus. At a false discovery rate of 0.05, a later analysis linked fewer than 20,000 TCR beta sequences to specific HLA alleles. According to a later analysis, parvovirus B19, influenza, CMV and Epstein-Barr virus appeared linked to several top co-occurrence clusters. While some public TCRs were present in many individuals, most TCR sequences turned up only very rarely across donors. A later analysis found that most CMV-associated TCR beta chains appeared HLA-restricted, with HLA associations seemingly driven largely by CMV exposure. The authors suggested that the approach could potentially be extended to other disease states and immunological phenotypes. Because the 87-base-pair reads could not distinguish some IMGT-functional V segments, including TRBV6-2 and TRBV6-3, those segments were excluded. The sequencing pipeline was judged likely to have produced a cluster of highly shared sequence variants as a technical artifact. About 15 rarely observed V segments, including chromosome 9 orphons, were excluded from the earlier analysis of approximately 500 of the donors because counts were too low. Correlated functional status among segregating V segments might be attributable to linkage disequilibrium, but an unknown experimental factor could not be ruled out. According to a later genetic analysis, donors in an Asian-associated ancestry cluster had fewer N-insertions in productive TCRs than the roughly 660-donor mean. Because some donors lacked HLA typing at each locus, the association tests relied only on the typed subset. In an earlier analysis of some 500 of the donors, most TCR beta V segments appeared in productive rearrangements about 90% or about 30% of the time, broadly matching IMGT annotations. For the cohort, immune exposure information was limited to CMV serostatus. The presence/absence analyses assumed that sequencing depth was roughly uniform across donors, and that assumption may not be true. A later analysis found that HLA-associated TCR beta chains were more clonally expanded and had lower generation probabilities than equally common non-associated chains. In both the original and validation cohorts, the classifier was reported to diagnose cytomegalovirus status with high specificity and sensitivity. The cohort was sequenced for TCR beta chains only, and without alpha or paired-chain data the features that could be detected were limited. When HLA alleles, especially DR and DQ, strongly co-occurred, TCR associations were difficult to assign to individual alleles. A further reported finding was that TCR beta sequences accurately predicted the HLA-A and HLA-B alleles for most subjects in the first cohort.

As to this clone: The specificity of this receptor is unknown. The record has no base qualities; no much larger clone is one base away.

The clonotype was recovered from a man aged 30 to 39 in good health and CMV-seronegative. Recombination connected TRBV19 to TRBJ1-4; the D gene is not confidently resolved. The sequencing input was PBMCs. The CDR3 region reads CASSMGPHGVGLFF. The sequenced DNA is TGTGCCAGTAGTATGGGTCCCCACGGGGTTGGACTGTTTTTT.